These T cell receptor beta chains were read from a single sample in a study of vaccination and CD4 T cells after COVID-19. Their target antigens are unknown. TCRdb re-analysed the PCR reads in MiXCR, keeping a single row per CDR3 protein. The sample carries over 10,000 distinct CDR3 sequences, 35% to 50% recorded once. Sequencing input: CD4+ T cells from blood, cultured in vitro. The receptors shown here come from a human donor who had recovered from COVID-19. CDR3s include the opening cysteine and the closing phenylalanine or tryptophan. Fields, in order: J gene, V gene, clone size, D gene, CDR3 protein, CDR3 DNA. A D gene is named only where the DNA matches it firmly. Some rows have no size entry. The others give once, few or many, or a class for an expanded clone.

TRBJ2-3	TRBV20-1	-	-	CSASARGGYRTDTQYF	TGCAGTGCTAGCGCCCGGGGAGGTTATCGCACAGATACGCAGTATTTT
TRBJ1-1	TRBV20-1	few	-	CSVTSGTEAFF	TGCAGTGTAACGTCGGGCACTGAAGCTTTCTTT
TRBJ2-1	TRBV5-1	-	-	CASSLGPSGQGGDEQFF	TGCGCCAGCAGCTTGGGCCCTAGCGGCCAAGGGGGCGATGAGCAGTTCTTC
TRBJ2-7	TRBV6-5	-	TRBD1	CASSYSTGGGYEQYF	TGTGCCAGCAGTTACTCGACAGGGGGAGGGTACGAGCAGTACTTC
TRBJ2-5	TRBV9	-	TRBD2	CASSVVAGGQETQYF	TGTGCCAGCAGCGTAGTGGCGGGAGGGCAAGAGACCCAGTACTTC
TRBJ2-7	TRBV20-1	few	-	CSATVIGGPRYEQYF	TGCAGTGCTACGGTAATAGGAGGGCCTAGATACGAGCAGTACTTC
TRBJ2-5	TRBV6-5	-	-	CASSYSIPGRGETQYF	TGTGCCAGCAGTTACTCGATTCCAGGCCGGGGGGAGACCCAGTACTTC
TRBJ1-6	TRBV7-2	few	-	CASSLAHDSPLHF	TGTGCCAGCAGCTTAGCCCACGATTCACCCCTCCACTTT
TRBJ2-5	TRBV5-1	few	-	CASSLGRGQETQYF	TGCGCCAGCAGCTTGGGCAGAGGACAAGAGACCCAGTACTTC
TRBJ2-3	TRBV7-2	-	-	CASSFYRKITDTQYF	TGTGCCAGCAGCTTCTACAGGAAAATCACAGATACGCAGTATTTT
TRBJ2-3	TRBV7-2	-	TRBD1	CASSFDRGADTQYF	TGTGCCAGCAGCTTTGACAGGGGGGCAGATACGCAGTATTTT
TRBJ2-7	TRBV27	-	TRBD2	CASSLGGLAGAYEQYF	TGTGCCAGCAGTTTGGGGGGACTAGCGGGGGCCTACGAGCAGTACTTC
TRBJ2-5	TRBV9	-	TRBD1	CASSSGTAKETQYF	TGTGCCAGCAGCTCCGGGACAGCCAAAGAGACCCAGTACTTC
TRBJ1-5	TRBV11-2	-	TRBD1	CASSPQGDQPQHF	TGTGCCAGCAGCCCCCAGGGGGATCAGCCCCAGCATTTT
TRBJ2-1	TRBV7-9	-	-	CASSFDWEWGNEQFF	TGTGCCAGCAGCTTTGACTGGGAGTGGGGCAATGAGCAGTTCTTC
TRBJ2-6	TRBV6-1	few	-	CASSEGYGANVLTF	TGTGCCAGCAGTGAGGGGTATGGGGCCAACGTCCTGACTTTC
TRBJ2-2	TRBV9	few	TRBD2	CASSLGLAGGTGELFF	TGTGCCAGCAGCTTAGGACTAGCGGGAGGGACCGGGGAGCTGTTTTTT
TRBJ2-5	TRBV27	few	-	CASSLGETQYF	TGTGCCAGCAGCCTGGGAGAGACCCAGTACTTC
TRBJ1-4	TRBV19	few	TRBD1	CASRQGAGKLFF	TGTGCCAGTAGACAGGGGGCCGGGAAACTGTTTTTT
TRBJ1-5	TRBV18	-	-	CASSPRRDQPQHF	TGTGCCAGCTCACCGCGGCGAGATCAGCCCCAGCATTTT
TRBJ2-1	TRBV11-2	-	TRBD2	CASSLVTGRGGNEQFF	TGTGCCAGCAGCTTAGTGACCGGGAGGGGGGGGAATGAGCAGTTCTTC
TRBJ1-1	TRBV11-2	-	-	CASSLVGRLAFF	TGTGCCAGCAGCTTAGTGGGGCGCTTGGCTTTCTTT
TRBJ2-1	TRBV7-9	-	-	CASSPGTGAAGNEQFF	TGTGCCAGCAGCCCGGGAACAGGGGCAGCGGGCAATGAGCAGTTCTTC
TRBJ2-5	TRBV24-1	medium-sized	-	CATSDPHRTYEETQYF	TGTGCCACCAGTGACCCCCACCGGACGTATGAAGAGACCCAGTACTTC
TRBJ2-2	TRBV7-2	few	-	CASSPLATGELFF	TGTGCCAGCAGCCCTCTGGCCACCGGGGAGCTGTTTTTT
TRBJ2-2	TRBV11-2	few	-	CASSLDLPTGELFF	TGTGCCAGCAGCTTAGACCTCCCCACCGGGGAGCTGTTTTTT
TRBJ1-1	TRBV9	-	-	CASSVGFTGGWTEAFF	TGTGCCAGCAGCGTAGGCTTCACTGGCGGGTGGACTGAAGCTTTCTTT
TRBJ1-1	TRBV7-3	-	-	CASSAQQNTEAFF	TGTGCCAGCAGCGCACAACAGAACACTGAAGCTTTCTTT
TRBJ1-4	TRBV2	-	TRBD1	CASSDQGATNEKLFF	TGTGCCAGCAGCGATCAGGGGGCGACTAATGAAAAACTGTTTTTT
TRBJ2-1	TRBV11-3	-	TRBD2	CASSAVTSGSDEQFF	TGTGCCAGCAGCGCCGTTACTAGCGGGAGCGATGAGCAGTTCTTC
TRBJ2-7	TRBV7-2	-	-	CASSLGEYEQYF	TGTGCCAGCAGCTTAGGAGAGTACGAGCAGTACTTC
TRBJ2-5	TRBV6-1	-	-	CASPWDGQETQYF	TGTGCCAGCCCTTGGGACGGGCAAGAGACCCAGTACTTC
TRBJ1-6	TRBV7-2	few	TRBD1	CASSSEDRWSTPLHF	TGTGCCAGCAGCTCCGAGGACAGGTGGTCGACACCCCTCCACTTT
TRBJ1-5	TRBV6-2/TRBV6-3	-	-	CASSYKQLNQPQHF	TGTGCCAGCAGTTACAAGCAGCTCAATCAGCCCCAGCATTTT
TRBJ2-6	TRBV2	-	TRBD2	CASRPGTSGTGANVLTF	TGTGCCAGCAGACCCGGGACTAGCGGGACCGGGGCCAACGTCCTGACTTTC
TRBJ2-5	TRBV11-3	-	TRBD1	CASSTPLSGGETQYF	TGTGCCAGCTCTACCCCCCTTTCAGGGGGAGAGACCCAGTACTTC
TRBJ2-7	TRBV6-1	-	-	CASSMGGRGHYYEQYF	TGTGCCAGCAGTATGGGGGGCAGGGGACACTACTACGAGCAGTACTTC
TRBJ1-3	TRBV3-1	-	-	CASSETRGHGTIYF	TGTGCCAGCAGCGAGACCAGGGGACACGGCACCATATATTTT
TRBJ2-7	TRBV6-2/TRBV6-3	-	-	CASSYSVREPRPTSGYEQYF	TGTGCCAGCAGTTACTCGGTACGGGAGCCGCGACCAACCTCCGGCTACGAGCAGTACTTC
TRBJ1-2	TRBV28	-	-	CASSFQDYGYTF	TGTGCCAGCAGTTTCCAGGACTATGGCTACACCTTC
TRBJ2-1	TRBV11-3	-	-	CASSLGLGLAYNEQFF	TGTGCCAGCAGCTTAGGCCTGGGACTCGCCTACAATGAGCAGTTCTTC
TRBJ2-7	TRBV2	-	TRBD2	CASKAGVISYEQYF	TGTGCCAGCAAAGCGGGAGTTATTTCCTACGAGCAGTACTTC
TRBJ1-1	TRBV10-2	-	-	CASSGGNTEAFF	TGCGCCAGCAGTGGAGGGAACACTGAAGCTTTCTTT
TRBJ1-5	TRBV19	few	-	CATKGTVTQPQHF	TGTGCCACGAAGGGAACAGTTACCCAGCCCCAGCATTTT
TRBJ2-1	TRBV19	-	TRBD1	CASSLSGTGGRNEQFF	TGTGCCAGCTCGTTATCCGGGACAGGGGGCAGGAATGAGCAGTTCTTC
TRBJ2-7	TRBV10-3	-	TRBD1	CAIGTGTGAYEQYF	TGTGCCATCGGGACCGGGACAGGGGCCTACGAGCAGTACTTC
TRBJ2-2	TRBV12-3/TRBV12-4	-	TRBD2	CASTPSGARGELFF	TGTGCCAGCACCCCAAGCGGGGCTAGGGGGGAGCTGTTTTTT
TRBJ1-1	TRBV28	-	TRBD1	CASSLWGQGDYTEAFF	TGTGCCAGCAGTTTATGGGGACAGGGAGACTACACTGAAGCTTTCTTT
TRBJ1-2	TRBV7-9	few	-	CASNRDLGYTF	TGTGCCAGCAACAGGGATCTTGGCTACACCTTC
TRBJ1-2	TRBV5-3	-	-	CARSLTGSNYGYTF	TGTGCCAGAAGCTTGACAGGCTCCAACTATGGCTACACCTTC
TRBJ2-1	TRBV7-7	once	-	CASSLAGVAEQFF	TGTGCCAGCAGCTTAGCAGGAGTGGCTGAGCAGTTCTTC
TRBJ1-4	TRBV7-9	-	TRBD1	CASSRDRGGEKLFF	TGTGCCAGCAGCCGGGACAGGGGAGGGGAAAAACTGTTTTTT
TRBJ2-3	TRBV11-2	-	-	CASSFPGSADTQYF	TGTGCCAGCAGCTTCCCAGGGAGCGCAGATACGCAGTATTTT